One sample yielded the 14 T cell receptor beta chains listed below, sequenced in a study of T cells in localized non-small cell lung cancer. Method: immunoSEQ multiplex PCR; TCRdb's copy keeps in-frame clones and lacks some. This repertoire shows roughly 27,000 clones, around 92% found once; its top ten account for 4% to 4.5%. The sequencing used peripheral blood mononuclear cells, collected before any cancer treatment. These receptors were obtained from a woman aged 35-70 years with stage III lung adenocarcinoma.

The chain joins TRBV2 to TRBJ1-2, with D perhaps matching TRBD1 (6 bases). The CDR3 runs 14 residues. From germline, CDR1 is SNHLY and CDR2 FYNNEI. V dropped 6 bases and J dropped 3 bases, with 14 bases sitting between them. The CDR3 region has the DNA TGTGCCAGCAGGGCGCAAGGGGGTCACTATGGCTACACCTTC. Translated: CASRAQGGHYGYTF.

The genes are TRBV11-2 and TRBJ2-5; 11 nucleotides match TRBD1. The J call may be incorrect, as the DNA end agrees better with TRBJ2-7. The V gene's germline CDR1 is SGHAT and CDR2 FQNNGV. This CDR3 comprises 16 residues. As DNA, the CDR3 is TGTGCCAGCAGCTTAGGACTGGGACAGGGGGACTACGAGCAGTACTTC. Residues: CASSLGLGQGDYEQYF.

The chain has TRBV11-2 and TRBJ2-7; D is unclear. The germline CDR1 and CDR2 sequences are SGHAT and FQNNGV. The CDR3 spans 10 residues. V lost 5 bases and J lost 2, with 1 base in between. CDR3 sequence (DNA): TGTGCCAGCAGCCCCTACGAGCAGTACTTC. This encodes CASSPYEQYF.

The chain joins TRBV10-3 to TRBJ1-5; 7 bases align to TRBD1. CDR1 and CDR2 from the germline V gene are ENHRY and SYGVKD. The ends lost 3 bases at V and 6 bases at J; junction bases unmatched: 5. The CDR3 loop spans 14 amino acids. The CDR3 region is CAISDPDRAQPQHF. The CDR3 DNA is TGTGCCATCAGTGACCCTGACAGGGCTCAGCCCCAGCATTTT.

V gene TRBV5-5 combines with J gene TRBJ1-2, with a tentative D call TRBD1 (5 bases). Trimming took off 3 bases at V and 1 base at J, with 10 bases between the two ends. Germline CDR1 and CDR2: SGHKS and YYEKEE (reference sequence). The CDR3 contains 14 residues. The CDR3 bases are TGTGCCAGCAGCTGGTTTAGGGGTAACTATGGCTACACCTTC. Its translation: CASSWFRGNYGYTF.

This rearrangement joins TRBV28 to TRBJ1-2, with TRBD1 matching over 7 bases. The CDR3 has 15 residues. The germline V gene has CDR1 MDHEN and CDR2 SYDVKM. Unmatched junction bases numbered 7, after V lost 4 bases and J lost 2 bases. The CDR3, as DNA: TGTGCCAGCAGTTCCCAGGGGGGGGTCAACTATGGCTACACCTTC. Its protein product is CASSSQGGVNYGYTF.

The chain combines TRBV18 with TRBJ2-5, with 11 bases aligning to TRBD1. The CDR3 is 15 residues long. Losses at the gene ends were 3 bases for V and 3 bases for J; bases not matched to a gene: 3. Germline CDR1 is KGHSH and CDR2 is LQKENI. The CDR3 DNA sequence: TGTGCCAGCTCACCCCGGACAGGGGGCGAAGAGACCCAGTACTTC. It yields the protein CASSPRTGGEETQYF. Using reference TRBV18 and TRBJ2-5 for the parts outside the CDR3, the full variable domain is NAGVMQNPRHLVRRRGQEARLRCSPMKGHSHVYWYRQLPEEGLKFMVYLQKENIIDESGMPKERFSAEFPKEGPSILRIQQVVRGDSAAYFCASSPRTGGEETQYFGPGTRLLVL.

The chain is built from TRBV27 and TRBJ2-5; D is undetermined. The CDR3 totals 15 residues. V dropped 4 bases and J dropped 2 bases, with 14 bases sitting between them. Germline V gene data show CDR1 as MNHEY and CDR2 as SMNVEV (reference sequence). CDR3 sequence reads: CASSSLDLIQETQYF. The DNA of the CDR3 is TGTGCCAGCAGTTCCCTAGACCTGATACAAGAGACCCAGTACTTC.

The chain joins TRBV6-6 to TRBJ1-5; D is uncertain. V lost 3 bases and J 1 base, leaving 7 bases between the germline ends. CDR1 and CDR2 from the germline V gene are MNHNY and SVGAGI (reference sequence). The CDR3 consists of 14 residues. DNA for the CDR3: TGTGCCAGCAGTTATACGGGAAGCAATCAGCCCCAGCATTTT. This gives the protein CASSYTGSNQPQHF.

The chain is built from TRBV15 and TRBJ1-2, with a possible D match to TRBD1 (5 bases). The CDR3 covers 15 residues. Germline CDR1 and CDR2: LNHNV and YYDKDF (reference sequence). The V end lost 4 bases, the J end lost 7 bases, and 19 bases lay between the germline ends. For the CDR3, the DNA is TGTGCCACCAGCATACATCTCAGCGGGGCCCCTGGCTACACCTTC. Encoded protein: CATSIHLSGAPGYTF.

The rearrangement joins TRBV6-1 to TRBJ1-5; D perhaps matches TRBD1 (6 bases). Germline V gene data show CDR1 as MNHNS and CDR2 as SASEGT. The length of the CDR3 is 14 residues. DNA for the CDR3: TGTACCACCCACCTGGACAGACCCAATCAGCCCCAGCATTTT. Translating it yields CTTHLDRPNQPQHF.

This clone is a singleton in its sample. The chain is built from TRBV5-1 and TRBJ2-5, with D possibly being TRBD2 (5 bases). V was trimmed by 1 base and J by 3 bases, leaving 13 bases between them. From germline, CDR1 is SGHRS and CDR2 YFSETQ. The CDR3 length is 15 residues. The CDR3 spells CASSLNHPGEETQYF. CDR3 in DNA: TGCGCCAGCAGCTTGAATCATCCCGGGGAAGAGACCCAGTACTTC.

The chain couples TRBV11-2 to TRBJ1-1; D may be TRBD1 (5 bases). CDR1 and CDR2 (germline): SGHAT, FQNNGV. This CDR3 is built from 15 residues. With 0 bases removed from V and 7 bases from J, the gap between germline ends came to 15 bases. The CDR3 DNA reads TGTGCCAGCAGCTTAGATCCGGGAGGGGTCGGTGAAGCTTTCTTT. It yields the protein CASSLDPGGVGEAFF.

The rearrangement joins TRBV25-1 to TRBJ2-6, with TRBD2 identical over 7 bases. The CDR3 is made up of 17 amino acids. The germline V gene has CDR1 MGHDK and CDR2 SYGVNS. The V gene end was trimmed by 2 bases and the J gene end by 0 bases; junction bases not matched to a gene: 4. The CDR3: CASSETAGSSGANVLTF. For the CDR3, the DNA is TGTGCCAGCAGTGAAACAGCGGGAAGCTCTGGGGCCAACGTCCTGACTTTC.